This T cell receptor beta chain was identified during a study of blood T cells in healthy people across ages. This clonotype has a handful of counts. A minimum of 7 million PBMCs was isolated per sample. For the second PCR, which ran for roughly 6 to 12 cycles, a sample-barcoded 5' primer and a J-beta primer mix were used. TCRdb recomputed calls from the 5' RACE reads with MiXCR, one row per CDR3 protein. Of more than 1 million distinct CDR3 sequences in the sample, around 43% were seen once. V was shortened by 3 bases and J by 2 bases, with 14 bases between the two germline ends. This CDR3 spans 15 amino acids. CDR1 MGHRA and CDR2 YSYEKL come from the germline V gene.

J is TRBJ2-7 and V is TRBV4-1; D assignment may be TRBD1 or TRBD2 (5 bases each). The specimen was blood. The receptor comes from a woman in her sixties in good health. The CDR3 is CASSHADLGAYEQYF. The DNA of the CDR3 is TGCGCCAGCAGCCATGCGGACCTGGGGGCCTACGAGCAGTACTTC.